This T cell receptor beta chain was identified in a study of CD8 T cells in ankylosing spondylitis. MiXCR, applied by TCRdb to the 5' RACE reads, yields one record per CDR3 protein. The table includes 200,000 to 300,000 distinct CDR3 sequences, 20% to 30% detected once. Regarding the study as a whole: Disease-linked clones were CD8+ and relatively rare in peripheral blood. Matched ankylosing spondylitis synovial fluid reportedly showed significant enrichment of disease-linked clones. A TCR beta motif of 8 or 9 highly homologous variants appeared characteristic of ankylosing spondylitis blood. Reactive arthritis synovial fluid and blood were previously reported to contain some motif variants.

Comment on this clonotype: Its antigen is still unknown.

The ends were cut back, 1 base at V and 6 bases at J, with 13 bases in the middle. The CDR3 extends over 15 amino acids. Germline CDR1 SGHVS, CDR2 FQNEAQ. The material sequenced was blood, either unsorted or a sorted T cell fraction (not recorded which). The origin of this receptor is a male donor with ankylosing spondylitis or in good health (not recorded which). The genes are TRBV7-8 and TRBJ2-1, with a possible D match to TRBD2 (6 bases). CDR3 residues: CASSLVGGRGNEQFF. DNA of the CDR3: TGTGCCAGCAGCTTAGTAGGAGGGCGCGGCAATGAGCAGTTCTTC. Supplemented by reference TRBV7-8 and TRBJ2-1, the full variable domain reads GAGVSQSPRYKVAKRGQDVALRCDPISGHVSLFWYQQALGQGPEFLTYFQNEAQLDKSGLPSDRFFAERPEGSVSTLKIQRTQQEDSAVYLCASSLVGGRGNEQFFGPGTRLTVL.